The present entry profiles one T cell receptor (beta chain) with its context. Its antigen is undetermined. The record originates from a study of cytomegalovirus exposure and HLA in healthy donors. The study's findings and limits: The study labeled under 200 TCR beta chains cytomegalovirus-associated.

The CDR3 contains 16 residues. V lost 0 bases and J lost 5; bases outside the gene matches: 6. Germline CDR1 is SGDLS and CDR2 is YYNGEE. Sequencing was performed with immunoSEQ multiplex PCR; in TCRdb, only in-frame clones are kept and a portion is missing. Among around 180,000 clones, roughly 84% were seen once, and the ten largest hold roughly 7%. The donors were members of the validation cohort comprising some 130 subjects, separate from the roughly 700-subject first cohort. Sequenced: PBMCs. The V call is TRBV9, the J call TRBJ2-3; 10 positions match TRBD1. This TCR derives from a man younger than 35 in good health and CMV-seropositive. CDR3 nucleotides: TGTGCCAGCAGCGTAGTGGGGACAGGGGTCGGAGATACGCAGTATTTT. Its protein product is CASSVVGTGVGDTQYF. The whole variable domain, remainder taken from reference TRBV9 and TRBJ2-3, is DSGVTQTPKHLITATGQRVTLRCSPRSGDLSVYWYQQSLDQGLQFLIQYYNGEERAKGNILERFSAQQFPDLHSELNLSSLELGDSALYFCASSVVGTGVGDTQYFGPGTRLTVL.